A selection of T cell receptor beta chains follows, all from one sample in a study of brain T cells in children with intractable seizures. Some clones are missing from TCRdb's copy, which holds only in-frame ones; the method was immunoSEQ multiplex PCR. The table has approximately 330,000 clones, about 93% seen once; the top ten hold around 5%. The sample in question was peripheral blood, obtained 4 to 5 months after surgery. These receptors were obtained from a boy younger than two with tuberous sclerosis and intractable seizures. Each CDR3 is given with its conserved first and last residue. The D gene is left open where the match is weak. Size tells how often a clone was seen (once, few, many) or the class of an expanded clone, and some rows leave it out.

clone_size j_call cdr3_length d_call v_call cdr3_aa cdr3_nt
. TRBJ1-2 13 . TRBV27 CASSLKGSYGYTF TGTGCCAGCAGTTTAAAGGGAAGCTATGGCTACACCTTC
once TRBJ1-2 15 . TRBV9 CASSAGGGKDYGYTF TGTGCCAGCAGCGCAGGAGGGGGGAAAGACTATGGCTACACCTTC
. TRBJ1-6 17 . TRBV3-1/TRBV3-2 CASSPTGRLLYNSPLHF TGTGCCAGCAGCCCAACAGGGAGATTGTTATATAATTCACCCCTCCACTTT
. TRBJ2-3 18 TRBD2 TRBV3-1/TRBV3-2 CASSQDVALAGVGDTQYF TGTGCCAGCAGCCAAGACGTCGCACTAGCGGGAGTCGGAGATACGCAGTATTTT
. TRBJ2-3 15 . TRBV11-3 CASSLRTVNRDTQYF TGTGCCAGCAGCTTAAGAACGGTCAACCGGGATACGCAGTATTTT
. TRBJ1-2 15 TRBD1 TRBV24-1 CATSDGTGLDYGYTF TGTGCCACCAGTGACGGGACAGGGTTGGACTATGGCTACACCTTC
. TRBJ2-4 19 TRBD2 TRBV13 CASSLASGGTPLAKNIQYF TGTGCCAGCAGCTTAGCTAGCGGGGGAACGCCCCTAGCCAAAAACATTCAGTACTTC
once TRBJ2-3 17 TRBD2 TRBV9 CASSVTPSGHAADTQYF TGTGCCAGCAGCGTAACCCCTAGCGGGCATGCGGCAGATACGCAGTATTTT
. TRBJ1-1 13 TRBD1 TRBV5-1 CASSLGQGGEAFF TGCGCCAGCAGCTTGGGACAGGGGGGTGAAGCTTTCTTT
. TRBJ2-3 14 . TRBV10-3 CAISDTEYTDTQYF TGTGCCATCAGTGATACGGAGTACACAGATACGCAGTATTTT
. TRBJ2-1 17 . TRBV7-8 CASSPRSHVAGVNEQFF TGTGCCAGCAGCCCCCGTTCACATGTAGCAGGGGTCAATGAGCAGTTCTTC
. TRBJ1-5 15 . TRBV27 CASSLLGTADQPQHF TGTGCCAGCAGTTTATTGGGGACGGCTGATCAGCCCCAGCATTTT
. TRBJ2-1 15 . TRBV3-1/TRBV3-2 CASSQETSSYNEQFF TGTGCCAGCAGCCAAGAAACGAGCTCCTACAATGAGCAGTTCTTC
. TRBJ1-2 14 TRBD1 TRBV6-5 CASSRDRGNYGYTF TGTGCCAGCAGTAGGGACAGGGGCAACTATGGCTACACCTTC
. TRBJ1-6 15 . TRBV5-5 CASSLLTGLNSPLHF TGTGCCAGCAGCCTACTGACAGGACTGAATTCACCCCTCCACTTT
. TRBJ1-2 13 TRBD1 TRBV5-4 CASSWDRSGGYTF TGTGCCAGCAGCTGGGACAGGTCGGGGGGCTACACCTTC
. TRBJ1-4 14 . TRBV5-1 CASTPGLGYEKLFF TGCGCCAGCACCCCAGGACTGGGGTATGAAAAACTGTTTTTT
. TRBJ2-1 16 TRBD1 TRBV7-8 CASSLESRDRVDEWFF TGTGCCAGCAGCCTAGAAAGTCGGGACAGGGTCGATGAGTGGTTCTTC
. TRBJ1-4 15 TRBD1 TRBV5-1 CASSYDRAGDEKLFF TGCGCCAGCAGCTACGACAGGGCCGGGGATGAAAAACTGTTTTTT
. TRBJ2-5 11 . TRBV20-1 CSEAFQETQYF TGCAGTGAGGCGTTCCAAGAGACCCAGTACTTC
. TRBJ2-2 19 TRBD2 TRBV7-9 CASSPVLAGAPSGTGELFF TGTGCCAGCAGTCCTGTACTAGCGGGAGCTCCCTCGGGCACCGGGGAGCTGTTTTTT
. TRBJ2-7 14 . TRBV7-2 CASSLGGREYEQYF TGTGCCAGCAGCTTAGGCGGCAGGGAGTACGAGCAGTACTTC
. TRBJ1-2 15 . TRBV11-2 CASSLDGGANYGYTF TGTGCCAGCAGCTTAGACGGTGGAGCTAACTATGGCTACACCTTC
. TRBJ2-7 16 TRBD2 TRBV28 CASSSRTSGNTYEQYF TGTGCCAGCAGTTCACGGACTAGCGGGAATACCTACGAGCAGTACTTC
. TRBJ2-7 13 . TRBV5-4 CASSLAGAVEQYF TGTGCCAGCAGCTTGGCGGGGGCTGTTGAGCAGTACTTC
. TRBJ2-1 14 TRBD2 TRBV7-3 CASSSGDYSNEQFF TGTGCCAGCAGCTCCGGGGACTATTCCAATGAGCAGTTCTTC
. TRBJ2-1 17 TRBD2 TRBV7-2 CASSPSPLAGTYNEQFF TGTGCCAGCAGCCCGAGCCCACTAGCGGGAACCTACAATGAGCAGTTCTTC
once TRBJ2-7 15 TRBD2 TRBV18 CASSPLVPGRGEQYF TGTGCCAGCTCACCATTAGTTCCCGGGAGGGGCGAGCAGTACTTC
. TRBJ2-1 14 . TRBV2 CASINGVLFVEQFF TGTGCCAGCATAAACGGGGTCCTCTTTGTTGAGCAGTTCTTC
. TRBJ2-7 16 . TRBV20-1 CSASGLVGIKFDEQYF TGCAGTGCTAGTGGTCTAGTTGGGATCAAGTTCGACGAGCAGTACTTC
. TRBJ1-1 16 TRBD1 TRBV6-6 CASSYPQGAVNTEAFF TGTGCCAGCAGTTACCCCCAGGGGGCGGTGAACACTGAAGCTTTCTTT
. TRBJ1-5 14 . TRBV4-1 CASSQGLGNQPQHF TGCGCCAGCAGCCAGGGTTTGGGCAATCAGCCCCAGCATTTT
. TRBJ2-3 13 . TRBV7-9 CASSLVGQDTQYF TGTGCCAGCAGCTTAGTGGGTCAAGATACGCAGTATTTT
. TRBJ2-3 11 . TRBV3-1/TRBV3-2 CASRIRDTQYF TGTGCCAGCAGGATAAGGGATACGCAGTATTTT
once TRBJ2-5 12 . TRBV30 CAWTPPGETQYF TGTGCCTGGACCCCCCCCGGAGAGACCCAGTACTTC
. TRBJ1-3 15 . TRBV28 CASSLGPPAGNTIYF TGTGCCAGCAGTTTAGGCCCTCCGGCGGGAAACACCATATATTTT
. TRBJ1-6 14 TRBD1 TRBV27 CASSFRGRISPLHF TGTGCCAGCAGTTTCAGGGGGCGTATTTCACCCCTCCACTTT
. TRBJ2-5 12 TRBD2 TRBV5-1 CASSPRGETQYF TGCGCCAGCAGCCCGCGGGGGGAGACCCAGTACTTC
. TRBJ2-7 13 . TRBV2 CASSEMLGDEQYF TGTGCCAGCAGTGAAATGCTAGGGGACGAGCAGTACTTC
. TRBJ2-1 14 . TRBV24-1 CATSDAQEGGEQFF TGTGCCACCAGTGACGCCCAAGAGGGGGGTGAGCAGTTCTTC
. TRBJ2-7 13 . TRBV2 CASSEVVGYEQYF TGTGCCAGCAGTGAAGTGGTGGGTTACGAGCAGTACTTC
. TRBJ1-1 13 . TRBV19 CASRDTLFGEAFF TGTGCCAGTAGGGACACCCTATTTGGAGAAGCTTTCTTT
. TRBJ2-7 15 TRBD1 TRBV11-2 CASSSLTGPRGEQYF TGTGCCAGCAGCTCCTTGACAGGGCCTCGTGGCGAGCAGTACTTC
. TRBJ2-2 13 . TRBV2 CASSEGGDGELFF TGTGCCAGCAGTGAAGGGGGTGACGGGGAGCTGTTTTTT
. TRBJ2-5 14 TRBD2 TRBV19 CASSTGTSRETQYF TGTGCCAGTAGTACGGGGACTAGCAGGGAGACCCAGTACTTC